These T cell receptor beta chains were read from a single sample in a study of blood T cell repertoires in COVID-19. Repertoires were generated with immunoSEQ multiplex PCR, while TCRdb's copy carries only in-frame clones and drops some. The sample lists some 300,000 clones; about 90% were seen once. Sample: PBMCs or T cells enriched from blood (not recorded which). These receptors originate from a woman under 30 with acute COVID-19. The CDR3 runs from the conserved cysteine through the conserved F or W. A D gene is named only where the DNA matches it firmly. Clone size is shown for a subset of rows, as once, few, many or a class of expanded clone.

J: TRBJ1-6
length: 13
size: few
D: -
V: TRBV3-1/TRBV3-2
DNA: TGTGCCAGCAGCCGGTCACAGAATTCACCCCTCCACTTT
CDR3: CASSRSQNSPLHF

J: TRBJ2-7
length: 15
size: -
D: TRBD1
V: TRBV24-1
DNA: TGTGCCACCAGTGATCCTAAGACAGGGCGCAACGAGCAGTACTTC
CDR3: CATSDPKTGRNEQYF

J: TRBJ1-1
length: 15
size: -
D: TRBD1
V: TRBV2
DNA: TGTGCCAGCAGTGAGAGGACAGGAGCCGGCTACGAAGCTTTCTTT
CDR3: CASSERTGAGYEAFF

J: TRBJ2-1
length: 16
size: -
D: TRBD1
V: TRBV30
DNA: TGTGCCTGGAGTGTTCAGTGGACAGGGGAATTTAGTGAGCAGTTCTTC
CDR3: CAWSVQWTGEFSEQFF

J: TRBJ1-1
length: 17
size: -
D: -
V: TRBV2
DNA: TGTGCCAGCAGGGCCCAAGGGGGGGCTTTCATGAACACTGAAGCTTTCTTT
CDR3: CASRAQGGAFMNTEAFF

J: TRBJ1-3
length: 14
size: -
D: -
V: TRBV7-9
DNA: TGTGCCAGCAGCTCATCCCTACAGGGAAACACCATATATTTT
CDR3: CASSSSLQGNTIYF

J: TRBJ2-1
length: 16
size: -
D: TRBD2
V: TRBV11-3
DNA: TGTGCCAGCAGCTTAGTAGGGACTAGCTCCTACAATGAGCAGTTCTTC
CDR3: CASSLVGTSSYNEQFF

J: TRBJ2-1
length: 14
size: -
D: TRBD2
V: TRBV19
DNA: TGTGCCAGTAGGCTAGCGGGAGCCGTCAATGAGCAGTTCTTC
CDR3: CASRLAGAVNEQFF

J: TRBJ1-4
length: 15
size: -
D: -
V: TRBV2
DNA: TGTGCCAGCAGAGTGGACAGCTCAACTAATGAAAAACTGTTTTTT
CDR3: CASRVDSSTNEKLFF

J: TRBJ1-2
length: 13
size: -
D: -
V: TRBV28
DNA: TGTGCCAGCGGGGAGGACTTCTACTATGGCTACACCTTC
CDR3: CASGEDFYYGYTF

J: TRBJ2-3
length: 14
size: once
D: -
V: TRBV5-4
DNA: TGTGCCAGCAGAATAGACAGCTCCTGGGGTACGCAGTATTTT
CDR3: CASRIDSSWGTQYF

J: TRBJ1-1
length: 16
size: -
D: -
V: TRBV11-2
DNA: TGTGCCAGCAGCTCCCTGGCGGGGGGGGTTTTGGCTGAAGCTTTCTTT
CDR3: CASSSLAGGVLAEAFF

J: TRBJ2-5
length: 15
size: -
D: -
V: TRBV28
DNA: TGTGCCAGCAGTACCCCAGGACAGACCCAAGAGACCCAGTACTTC
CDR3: CASSTPGQTQETQYF

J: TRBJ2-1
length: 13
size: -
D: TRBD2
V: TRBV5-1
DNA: TGCGCCAGCGGGAGGGATAGGAACAATGAGCAGTTCTTC
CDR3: CASGRDRNNEQFF

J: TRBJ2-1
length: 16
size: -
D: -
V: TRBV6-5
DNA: TGTGCCAGCAGTTACTCGATCTGGAGCTCCTACAATGAGCAGTTCTTC
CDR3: CASSYSIWSSYNEQFF

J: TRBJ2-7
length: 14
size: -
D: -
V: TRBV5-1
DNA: TGCGCCAGCAGCTTGGGGGCCCTCTCCTACGAGCAGTACTTC
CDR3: CASSLGALSYEQYF

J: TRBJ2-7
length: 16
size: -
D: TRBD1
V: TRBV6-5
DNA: TGTGCCAGCAGTTACCGGGGCGGGACAGGGGCCTACGAGCAGTACTTC
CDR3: CASSYRGGTGAYEQYF

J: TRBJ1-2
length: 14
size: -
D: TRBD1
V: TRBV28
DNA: TGTGCCAGCAGTCCGTGGGACAGCGACTATGGCTACACCTTC
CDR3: CASSPWDSDYGYTF

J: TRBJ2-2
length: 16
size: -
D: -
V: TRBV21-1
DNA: TGTGCCAGCAGTTATTATAGCGGGATGGGCACCGGGGAGCTGTTTTTT
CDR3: CASSYYSGMGTGELFF

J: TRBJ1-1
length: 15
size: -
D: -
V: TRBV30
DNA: TGTGCCTGGAGAAGGTTGGGACGGGAGGGATCCGGGGCTTTCTTT
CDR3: CAWRRLGREGSGAFF

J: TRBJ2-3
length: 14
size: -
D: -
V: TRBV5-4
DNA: TGTGCCAGCAGCTTGGGCAGAAAAACAGATACGCAGTATTTT
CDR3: CASSLGRKTDTQYF

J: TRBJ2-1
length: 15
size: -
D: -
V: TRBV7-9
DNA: TGTGCCAGCAGCTCCGATGCCGAGAACGGGAATGAGCAGTTCTTC
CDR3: CASSSDAENGNEQFF

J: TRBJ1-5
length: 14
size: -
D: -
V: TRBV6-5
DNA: TGTGCCAGCAGTCCAACAGCTAGCAATCAGCCCCAGCATTTT
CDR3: CASSPTASNQPQHF

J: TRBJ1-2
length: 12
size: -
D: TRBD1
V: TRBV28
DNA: TGTGCCAGCAGTCTCAACAGGGGGCGTTACACCTTC
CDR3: CASSLNRGRYTF

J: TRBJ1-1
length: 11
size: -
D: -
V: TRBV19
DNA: TGTGCCAGTAGTATCGTATTTGAAGCTTTCTTT
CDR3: CASSIVFEAFF

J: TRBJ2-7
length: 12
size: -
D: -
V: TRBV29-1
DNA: TGCAGCGTTGACAGGGGATCCTACGAGCAGTACTTC
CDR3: CSVDRGSYEQYF

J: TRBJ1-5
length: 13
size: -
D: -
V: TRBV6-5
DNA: TGTGCCAGCAGTACTTATAGCAATCAGCCCCAGCATTTT
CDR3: CASSTYSNQPQHF

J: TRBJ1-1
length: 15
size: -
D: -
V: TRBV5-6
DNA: TGTGCCAGCGGGTCCGGGGGGTCGCTTTACACTGAAGCTTTCTTT
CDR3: CASGSGGSLYTEAFF

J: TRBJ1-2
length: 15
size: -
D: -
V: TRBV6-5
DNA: TGTGCCAGCAGTTATTCGCCATCGGGACAATCTGGCTACACCTTC
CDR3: CASSYSPSGQSGYTF

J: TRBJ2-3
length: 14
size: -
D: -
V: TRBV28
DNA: TGTGCCAGCAGCTCGGTTGCTAGCACAGATACGCAGTATTTT
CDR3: CASSSVASTDTQYF

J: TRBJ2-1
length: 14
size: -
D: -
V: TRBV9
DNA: TGTGCCAGCAGCGTTGGACAGATCCCCAATGAGCAGTTCTTC
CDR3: CASSVGQIPNEQFF

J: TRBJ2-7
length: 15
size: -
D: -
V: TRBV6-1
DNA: TGTGCCAGCAGTGAACTAGGACAGACGCTGTACGAGCAGTACTTC
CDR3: CASSELGQTLYEQYF

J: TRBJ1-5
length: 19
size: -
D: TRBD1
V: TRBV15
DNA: TGTGCCACCAGCAGAGATCTTTTAGGACAGGCCTATAGCAATCAGCCCCAGCATTTT
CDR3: CATSRDLLGQAYSNQPQHF

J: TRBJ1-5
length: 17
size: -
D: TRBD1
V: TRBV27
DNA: TGTGCCAGCAGGATTACAGGGGGCCCAGGGGGCAATCAGCCCCAGCATTTT
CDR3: CASRITGGPGGNQPQHF

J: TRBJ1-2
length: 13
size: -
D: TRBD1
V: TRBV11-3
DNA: TGTGCCAGCAGCTTTGAGGGGGCGAATGGCTACACCTTC
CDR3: CASSFEGANGYTF

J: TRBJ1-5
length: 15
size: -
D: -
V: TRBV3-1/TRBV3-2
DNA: TGTGCCAGCAGCCAAGATCCCATTAGCAATCAGCCCCAGCATTTT
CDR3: CASSQDPISNQPQHF

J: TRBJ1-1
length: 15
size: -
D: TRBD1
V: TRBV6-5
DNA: TGTGCCAGCAGTTACTCGGGACAGGGGACGGCTGAAGCTTTCTTT
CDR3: CASSYSGQGTAEAFF

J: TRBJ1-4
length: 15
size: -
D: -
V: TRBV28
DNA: TGTGCCAGCAGTTTAGGGGGGACTACTAATGAAAAACTGTTTTTT
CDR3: CASSLGGTTNEKLFF

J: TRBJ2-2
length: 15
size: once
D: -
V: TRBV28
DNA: TGTGCCAGCAGTTTGAACCAGGGAGGCACCGGGGAGCTGTTTTTT
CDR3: CASSLNQGGTGELFF

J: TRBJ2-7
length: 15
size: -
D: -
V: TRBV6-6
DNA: TGTGCCAGCAGTTATCGGGACACCCTACCTAAGGAGCAGTACTTC
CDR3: CASSYRDTLPKEQYF

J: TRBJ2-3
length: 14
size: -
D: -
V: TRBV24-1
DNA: TGTGCCACGGGAAAGGACAGAATGACAGATACGCAGTATTTT
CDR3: CATGKDRMTDTQYF

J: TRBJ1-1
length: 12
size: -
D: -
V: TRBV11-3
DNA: TGTGCCAGCAGCCCTTCTTTGACTGAAGCTTTCTTT
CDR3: CASSPSLTEAFF

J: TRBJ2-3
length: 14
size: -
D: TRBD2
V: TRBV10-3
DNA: TGTGCCATCAGTGTAGGACTAGCGGGAGATACGCAGTATTTT
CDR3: CAISVGLAGDTQYF

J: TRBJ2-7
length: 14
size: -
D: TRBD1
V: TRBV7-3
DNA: TGTGCCAATGGAGGGACAGGGGCTGGTAACGAGCAGTACTTC
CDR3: CANGGTGAGNEQYF

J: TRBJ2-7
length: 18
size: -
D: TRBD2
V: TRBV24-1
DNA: TGTGCCACCAGTGATTCGGGACTAGCGGGGCTATATCCCTACGAGCAGTACTTC
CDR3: CATSDSGLAGLYPYEQYF

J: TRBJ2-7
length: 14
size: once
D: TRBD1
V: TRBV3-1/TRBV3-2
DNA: TGTGCCAGCAGCCTTCGGACAGGGGCCTACGAGCAGTACTTC
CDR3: CASSLRTGAYEQYF

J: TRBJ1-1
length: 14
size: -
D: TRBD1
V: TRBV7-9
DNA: TGTGCCAGCAGCTCACAGGGGGCGAACACTGAAGCTTTCTTT
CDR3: CASSSQGANTEAFF

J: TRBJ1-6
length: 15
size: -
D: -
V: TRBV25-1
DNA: TGTGCCAGCAGTGAATATTCAGGGGAAAATTCACCCCTCCACTTT
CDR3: CASSEYSGENSPLHF

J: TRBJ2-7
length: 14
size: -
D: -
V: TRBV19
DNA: TGTGCCAGTAGTATTGACCCTAGCGCAGACGAGCAGTACTTC
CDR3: CASSIDPSADEQYF

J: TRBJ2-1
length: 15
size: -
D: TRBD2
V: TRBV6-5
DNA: TGTGCCAGCAGTCAGGGACTAGCGGGAGGGAATGAGCAGTTCTTC
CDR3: CASSQGLAGGNEQFF

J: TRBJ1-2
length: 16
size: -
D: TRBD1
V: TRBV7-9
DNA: TGTGCCAGCAGCCCCCCGGGACAGGGGGCTAACTATGGCTACACCTTC
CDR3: CASSPPGQGANYGYTF